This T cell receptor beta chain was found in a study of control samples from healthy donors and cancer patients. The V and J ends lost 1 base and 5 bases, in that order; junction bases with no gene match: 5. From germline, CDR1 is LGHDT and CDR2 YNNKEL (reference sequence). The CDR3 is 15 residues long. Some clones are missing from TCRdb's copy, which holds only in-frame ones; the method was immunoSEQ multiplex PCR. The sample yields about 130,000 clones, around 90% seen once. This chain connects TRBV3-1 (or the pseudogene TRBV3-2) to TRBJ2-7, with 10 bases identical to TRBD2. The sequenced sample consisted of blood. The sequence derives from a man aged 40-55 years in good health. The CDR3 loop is CASSQGSGGVDEQYF. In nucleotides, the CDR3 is TGTGCCAGCAGCCAAGGGAGCGGGGGGGTAGACGAGCAGTACTTC.